These 27 T cell receptor beta chains were all obtained from the same sample, sequenced in a study of control samples from healthy donors and cancer patients. Produced via immunoSEQ multiplex PCR; TCRdb's table is partial and in-frame only. In the table there are around 170,000 clones, roughly nine tenths of which are singletons. The sample comprised blood. These receptors originate from a man younger than 45 in good health.

This sequence joins TRBV3-1 (or the pseudogene TRBV3-2) and TRBJ1-2; D remains ambiguous. The ends were cut back, 3 bases at V and 3 bases at J, with 8 bases in the middle. Germline lookup yields CDR1 LGHDT and CDR2 YNNKEL (reference sequence). The CDR3 totals 13 residues. The CDR3 DNA sequence: TGTGCCAGCAGCCACGAGCCGGACTATGGCTACACCTTC. Its protein is CASSHEPDYGYTF.

The DNA of the CDR3 is TGCGCCAGCAGCTTGGATAGCACTAGAGAGACCCAGTACTTC. Translating it yields CASSLDSTRETQYF. The J gene is TRBJ2-5, the V gene TRBV5-1; D possibly corresponds to TRBD2 (5 bases). The V end was cut by 0 bases, the J end by 4 bases, with 10 bases between. The germline V gene encodes CDR1 SGHRS and CDR2 YFSETQ. The CDR3 runs to 14 residues.

V is TRBV7-9 and J is TRBJ2-3; TRBD1 or TRBD2 may be the D gene (5 bases each). This CDR3 spans 16 amino acids. V was clipped by 1 base and J by 0 bases, with 11 bases between them. Germline loops: CDR1 SEHNR, CDR2 FQNEAQ (reference sequence). CDR3 amino acids: CASSLVGGTSTDTQYF. The DNA of the CDR3 is TGTGCCAGCAGCTTAGTGGGTGGGACCAGCACAGATACGCAGTATTTT.

The rearrangement joins TRBV14 to TRBJ2-3; 9 bases align to TRBD2. This CDR3 region has 15 residues. CDR1 and CDR2 from the germline V gene are SGHDN and FVKESK. V shed 5 bases, J shed 6 bases, and the junction held 9 bases outside the gene matches. CDR3 amino acids: CASSLIAGVVDTQYF. The CDR3 coding sequence is TGTGCCAGCAGCTTAATAGCGGGAGTAGTGGATACGCAGTATTTT.

This chain links TRBV5-1 with TRBJ2-7; D may be TRBD1 or TRBD2 (6 bases each). Trimming shortened V by 3 bases and J by 4 bases, and 14 bases separated the two germline ends. This CDR3 region has 14 residues. From germline, CDR1 is SGHRS and CDR2 YFSETQ. Written as DNA, the CDR3 is TGCGCCAGCAGCTCCCGGCAGGGGAGGTACGAGCAGTACTTC. It yields the protein CASSSRQGRYEQYF.

This clone was recorded once. This chain links TRBV18 with TRBJ2-4; the match to TRBD2 covers 11 bases. The trim removed 3 bases at V and 5 bases at J, leaving 9 bases unmatched. The V gene's germline CDR1 is KGHSH and CDR2 LQKENI. CDR3 length equals 17 residues. This CDR3 is CASSPLSGGARENIQYF. Written as DNA, the CDR3 is TGTGCCAGCTCACCCCTTAGCGGGGGGGCCCGTGAAAACATTCAGTACTTC. The whole variable domain, filled in from reference TRBV18 and TRBJ2-4, reads NAGVMQNPRHLVRRRGQEARLRCSPMKGHSHVYWYRQLPEEGLKFMVYLQKENIIDESGMPKERFSAEFPKEGPSILRIQQVVRGDSAAYFCASSPLSGGARENIQYFGAGTRLSVL.

This chain uses TRBV6-5 with TRBJ1-1; D may be TRBD1 (5 bases). This CDR3 has 12 residues. V lost 6 bases, J lost 3 bases, and 8 bases lay in between. Germline CDR1 reads MNHEY; CDR2 reads SVGAGI. CDR3 bases: TGTGCCAGCAGCACAGGAGACACTGAAGCTTTCTTT. This codes for CASSTGDTEAFF.

A few counts support this clone. The chain uses TRBV6-6 and TRBJ2-7; D is perhaps TRBD2 (6 bases). V dropped 4 bases and J dropped 2 bases, with 12 bases sitting between them. This CDR3 has 14 amino acids. Germline V CDR1 and CDR2: MNHNY, SVGAGI (reference sequence). CDR3 loop: CASSLGGDAYEQYF. The CDR3 DNA sequence: TGTGCCAGCAGTTTAGGCGGGGACGCCTACGAGCAGTACTTC.

The chain employs TRBV30 and TRBJ1-2; the D gene is possibly TRBD1 (5 bases). Between the trimmed V and J ends, which lost 8 bases and 4 bases, there was a span of 14 bases. The CDR3 has 12 amino acids. The V gene's germline CDR1 is GTSNPN and CDR2 SVGIG (reference sequence). CDR3: CALTMGLYGYTF. The CDR3 coding sequence is TGTGCCCTTACTATGGGGCTCTATGGCTACACCTTC.

The CDR3, as DNA: TGTGCCAGCAGTTTAAGAGGGCTTCAACAGCTCCACATTATTGAAGCTTTCTTT. Translation gives CASSLRGLQQLHIIEAFF. The chain has TRBV28 and TRBJ1-1; D is undetermined. There are 18 residues in the CDR3. Germline values: CDR1 MDHEN, CDR2 SYDVKM. V was trimmed by 2 bases and J by 7 bases, leaving 26 bases between them.

The gene calls are TRBV7-8 and TRBJ1-5; no definite D call. This CDR3 comprises 19 residues. V gave up 6 bases and J gave up 0 bases, with 24 bases separating them. CDR1 is SGHVS, CDR2 FQNEAQ, per germline. The CDR3 protein is CASRPTPVTELISNQPQHF. DNA for the CDR3: TGTGCCAGCAGACCAACGCCGGTGACGGAGTTAATTAGCAATCAGCCCCAGCATTTT.

The V gene is TRBV4-3, the J gene TRBJ2-1; D remains ambiguous. Trimming shortened V by 0 bases and J by 4 bases, and 10 bases separated the two germline ends. Per germline, CDR1 LGHNA and CDR2 YSLEER. This CDR3 contains 15 residues. CDR3 DNA sequence: TGCGCCAGCAGCCAAGATAAGGACGGGTACAATGAGCAGTTCTTC. Protein: CASSQDKDGYNEQFF.

The chain has TRBV6-4 and TRBJ2-1, with 8 nucleotides matching TRBD2. Germline V gene lookup returns CDR1 MRHNA and CDR2 SNTAGT. The trim removed 3 bases at V and 0 bases at J, leaving 1 base unmatched. CDR3 length equals 15 residues. CDR3 DNA: TGTGCCAGCAGTGAAAGCGGGGGCTCCTACAATGAGCAGTTCTTC. The encoded protein is CASSESGGSYNEQFF.

The chain combines TRBV5-5 with TRBJ1-3, with D hard to call. Per the germline V gene, CDR1 is SGHKS and CDR2 is YYEKEE (reference sequence). The germline V and J ends were trimmed by 3 bases and 0 bases, with 10 bases remaining between them. The CDR3 is 15 amino acids. This CDR3 is CASSSGSHSGNTIYF. In DNA form, the CDR3 reads TGTGCCAGCAGCTCCGGGTCCCACTCTGGAAACACCATATATTTT.

The chain combines TRBV2 with TRBJ2-1; 10 positions match TRBD2. Germline V gene lookup returns CDR1 SNHLY and CDR2 FYNNEI. The trim removed 4 bases at V and 12 bases at J, leaving 3 bases unmatched. The length of the CDR3 is 12 residues. CDR3: CASSGLAGAQFF. CDR3 DNA: TGTGCCAGCAGTGGCCTAGCGGGAGCGCAGTTCTTC.

This clone occurred once. The chain recombines TRBV12-3 or TRBV12-4 with TRBJ1-4, with unresolved D. Trimming removed 5 bases at V and 8 bases at J, with 12 bases between. CDR3 size: 13 residues. The CDR3 loop reads CASSADGREKLFF. The CDR3 nucleotides are TGTGCCAGCAGTGCCGACGGAAGGGAAAAACTGTTTTTT.

The DNA of the CDR3 is TGTGCCATCAGTGAGTCGGGGGGGAGCTACGAGCAGTACTTC. It encodes CAISESGGSYEQYF. The gene calls are TRBV10-3 and TRBJ2-7, with TRBD2 matching 7 bases. CDR1 is ENHRY, CDR2 SYGVKD, per germline. The V and J ends lost 0 bases and 3 bases, in that order; junction bases with no gene match: 2. The CDR3 sequence is 14 residues long.

This sequence joins TRBV7-2 and TRBJ2-5, with 8 bases aligning to TRBD1. CDR1 is SGHTA and CDR2 is FQGNSA in the germline V gene. CDR3 length equals 16 residues. Losses at the gene ends were 1 base for V and 5 bases for J; bases not matched to a gene: 9. CDR3 bases: TGTGCCAGCAGCTTAGGGGCAGGGGGCCGTGGGGAGACCCAGTACTTC. This codes for CASSLGAGGRGETQYF.

The chain joins TRBV6-5 to TRBJ1-2; possible D gene TRBD1, 5 bases. This CDR3 is 13 amino acids long. Trimming pared 11 bases from V and 1 base from J, leaving 14 bases between. Germline V gives CDR1 MNHEY, CDR2 SVGAGI. CDR3 amino acids: CAGSGRGNYGYTF. In nucleotides, the CDR3 is TGTGCCGGGTCGGGACGGGGTAACTATGGCTACACCTTC.

The V call is TRBV30, the J call TRBJ1-6, with 7 bases fitting TRBD1. In germline, CDR1 is GTSNPN, CDR2 SVGIG (reference sequence). J was trimmed by 9 bases and V by 5 bases; bases with no gene match: 7. The CDR3 runs 13 residues. The DNA of the CDR3 is TGTGCCTGGGGTGGGACAGAACTTTCACCCCTCCACTTT. Translation gives CAWGGTELSPLHF.

This chain joins TRBV6-5 and TRBJ1-5; 11 bases are a match to TRBD1. The length of the CDR3 is 15 residues. From germline, CDR1 is MNHEY and CDR2 SVGAGI. V shed 7 bases, J shed 3 bases, and the junction held 5 bases outside the gene matches. The CDR3: CASTLGQGANQPQHF. The DNA for the CDR3 is TGTGCCAGCACCCTCGGACAGGGGGCCAATCAGCCCCAGCATTTT.

The rearrangement joins TRBV30 to TRBJ1-4; 9 nucleotides line up with TRBD1. Germline V gene sequence: CDR1 GTSNPN, CDR2 SVGIG (reference sequence). The CDR3 is 13 amino acids. Trimming took 4 bases from V and 7 from J; bases not matched to a gene: 4. CDR3 nucleotide sequence: TGTGCCTGGAACCGGGACAGGGCTGAAAAACTGTTTTTT. This sequence encodes CAWNRDRAEKLFF.

The chain links TRBV30 to TRBJ2-7; unclear D gene. In germline, CDR1 is GTSNPN, CDR2 SVGIG (reference sequence). CDR3 length: 13 residues. V gave up 1 base and J gave up 4 bases, with 11 bases separating them. The CDR3 nucleotides are TGTGCCTGGAGTGCCGGGTTGAGGTACGAGCAGTACTTC. Translating it yields CAWSAGLRYEQYF.

The rearrangement joins TRBV7-2 to TRBJ2-3; D not certain. The CDR3 is made up of 14 amino acids. Germline V lookup: CDR1 SGHTA, CDR2 FQGNSA. Trimming stripped 0 bases from V and 2 bases from J, with 6 bases between. CDR3 protein: CASSLADSTDTQYF. CDR3 nucleotides: TGTGCCAGCAGCTTAGCCGATTCCACAGATACGCAGTATTTT. Full variable domain (remainder filled in from reference TRBV7-2 and TRBJ2-3): GAGVSQSPSNKVTEKGKDVELRCDPISGHTALYWYRQSLGQGLEFLIYFQGNSAPDKSGLPSDRFSAERTGGSVSTLTIQRTQQEDSAVYLCASSLADSTDTQYFGPGTRLTVL.

This chain links TRBV4-3 with TRBJ1-1; D not resolved. The V end was cut by 0 bases, the J end by 1 base, with 6 bases between. The germline V gene has CDR1 LGHNA and CDR2 YSLEER. The CDR3 is 14 amino acids. In nucleotides, the CDR3 is TGCGCCAGCAGCCAAGATTCGGAGAACACTGAAGCTTTCTTT. Amino acids: CASSQDSENTEAFF.

About this clone itself: Other DNA sequences in the same sample also yield this CDR3. The chain uses TRBV6-5 and TRBJ1-2, with D possibly TRBD1 on 5 matching bases. This CDR3 has 12 amino acids. Germline-derived CDR1 and CDR2 are MNHEY and SVGAGI. Deletions cut 5 bases from V and 2 bases from J, with 6 bases between. The CDR3 is CASSRQNYGYTF. As DNA, the CDR3 is TGTGCCAGCAGTCGACAGAACTATGGCTACACCTTC.

This clone was found once. The V call is TRBV24-1, the J call TRBJ2-1; the match to TRBD2 covers 11 bases. Germline V gene data show CDR1 as KGHDR and CDR2 as SFDVKD. This CDR3 has 19 amino acids. V lost 4 bases to trimming and J lost 0 bases; unmatched junction nucleotides: 10. The CDR3 nucleotides read TGTGCCACCAGTGAAACGGGACTAGCGGTCCAGAGCTCCTACAATGAGCAGTTCTTC. This codes for CATSETGLAVQSSYNEQFF.